The clone carrying this T cell receptor beta chain was detected only a few times. What it binds is unknown. This sample stems from a study of blood T cells in healthy people across ages. Study outcomes and limitations: Samples with more naive T cells showed higher observed beta diversity.

Then a second PCR, running about 7 to 11 cycles, was carried out with a sample-barcoded 5' primer and a J-beta primer mix. MiXCR was run by TCRdb on the 5' RACE reads, yielding one entry per CDR3 protein. The sample includes hundreds of thousands of distinct CDR3 sequences, roughly a quarter of them seen just once. Another study also made use of these data, one on T cells of mothers and their children.

The sequencing sample was made of blood. The sequence was collected from a boy between 2 and 15 years old in good health.

The CDR3 reads CASSPSGTLNEQFF. Written as DNA, the CDR3 is TGTGCCAGCAGCCCTTCCGGGACACTTAATGAGCAGTTCTTC. The V gene is TRBV7-9, the J gene TRBJ2-1, with D possibly being TRBD1 (6 bases). Germline-derived CDR1 and CDR2 are SEHNR and FQNEAQ (reference sequence). The CDR3 runs to 14 residues. The germline V and J ends were trimmed by 5 bases and 7 bases, with 15 bases remaining between them.